The clone carrying this T cell receptor (beta chain) occurred a few times. A read error may produce the germline difference seen at one junction end. Each donor's blood draw was around 9.1 milliliters of peripheral blood. This sample is drawn from a study of blood T cells in healthy people across ages. The authors ran a second PCR of about 7 to 12 cycles using a sample-barcoded 5' primer and a J-beta primer mix. Each of the samples gave a minimum of 3 million paired-end reads that contained CDR3. Via MiXCR, TCRdb re-called the 5' RACE reads, giving one row per CDR3 protein. The table has roughly 1,500,000 distinct CDR3 sequences, approximately 32% seen once; the top ten hold about 11%. This CDR3 is built from 20 residues. Germline V CDR1 and CDR2: MNHEY, SVGAGI.

The V call is TRBV6-5, the J call TRBJ1-4; D is unresolved. The sequence derives from a woman under 40 in good health. Input material: blood. In DNA form, the CDR3 reads TGTGCCGGCAGTTACTCGAGTTGGCAGGAAGAGACTCCATTTAATGAAAAACTGTTTTTT. Translated, it gives CAGSYSSWQEETPFNEKLFF.